This is a list of T cell receptor beta chains from one sample in a study of shared clonotypes between healthy human individuals. Assay used: immunoSEQ multiplex PCR; TCRdb lists only in-frame clones, some missing. This sample has over 1.4 million clones; about 96% occur once, and the top ten carry over 1%. The sequencing input was naive CD4+ T cells sorted from blood. The receptor set was obtained from a man aged 30-40 years in good health. The CDR3 runs from the conserved cysteine through the conserved F or W. Fields, in order: CDR3 protein, CDR3 DNA, clone size, J gene, D gene, V gene. D genes are given only for firm matches. Size is stated for part of the rows, as once, few or many counts, or as a class when the clone is expanded.

CASSLGGPDLYGYTF | TGTGCCAGCAGTTTAGGAGGACCCGATCTGTATGGCTACACCTTC | once | TRBJ1-2 | NA | TRBV28
CASSTGQGLGNTIYF | TGCGCCAGCAGCACCGGACAGGGTCTTGGAAACACCATATATTTT | NA | TRBJ1-3 | TRBD1 | TRBV5-1
CASSPDSNTGELFF | TGTGCCAGCAGCCCCGACTCGAACACCGGGGAGCTGTTTTTT | NA | TRBJ2-2 | NA | TRBV5-4
CASSPRTSRNTEAFF | TGTGCCAGCAGTCCCAGGACCAGCCGGAACACTGAAGCTTTCTTT | NA | TRBJ1-1 | NA | TRBV28
CASSSRALSYNEQFF | TGTGCCAGTAGTAGCCGGGCGTTATCCTACAATGAGCAGTTCTTC | NA | TRBJ2-1 | NA | TRBV19
CASSLGPGQGQETQYF | TGTGCCAGCAGCTTAGGACCGGGACAGGGGCAAGAGACCCAGTACTTC | NA | TRBJ2-5 | TRBD1 | TRBV7-2
CAWSGSLAGYNEQFF | TGTGCCTGGAGTGGATCGCTAGCGGGATACAATGAGCAGTTCTTC | NA | TRBJ2-1 | TRBD2 | TRBV30
CASSLFLAGLNEQFF | TGTGCCAGCAGTTTATTTTTAGCGGGACTAAATGAGCAGTTCTTC | NA | TRBJ2-1 | TRBD2 | TRBV27
CASSKGPNEQFF | TGTGCCAGCAGCAAGGGTCCTAATGAGCAGTTCTTC | NA | TRBJ2-1 | NA | TRBV11-3
CASSLRDRGAYEQYF | TGTGCCAGCAGTCTTCGGGACAGGGGCGCCTACGAGCAGTACTTC | NA | TRBJ2-7 | TRBD1 | TRBV27
CASSFYRGTEQFF | TGTGCCAGCAGCTTTTACAGGGGGACTGAGCAGTTCTTC | NA | TRBJ2-1 | TRBD1 | TRBV11-3
CSVAAGGPETQYF | TGCAGCGTTGCCGCCGGGGGCCCAGAGACCCAGTACTTC | once | TRBJ2-5 | NA | TRBV29-1
CASSQGQSSYEQYF | TGTGCCAGCAGCCAGGGACAGAGCTCCTACGAGCAGTACTTC | NA | TRBJ2-7 | TRBD1 | TRBV5-4
CAWTGTSKPNEQFF | TGTGCCTGGACCGGGACTAGCAAGCCCAATGAGCAGTTCTTC | NA | TRBJ2-1 | TRBD2 | TRBV30
CASSLTGTGFHEQYF | TGCGCCAGCAGCTTGACCGGGACAGGGTTTCACGAGCAGTACTTC | once | TRBJ2-7 | TRBD1 | TRBV5-1
CASKADPYEQYF | TGTGCCAGCAAGGCGGACCCCTACGAGCAGTACTTC | NA | TRBJ2-7 | NA | TRBV2
CASTDRAQETQYF | TGTGCCAGCACCGACAGGGCCCAAGAGACCCAGTACTTC | NA | TRBJ2-5 | TRBD1 | TRBV11-2
CANAGSHSYEQYF | TGTGCCAATGCTGGATCCCACTCCTACGAGCAGTACTTC | NA | TRBJ2-7 | NA | TRBV2
CASSVPSGGTGELFF | TGTGCCAGCAGCGTACCTAGCGGGGGCACCGGGGAGCTGTTTTTT | NA | TRBJ2-2 | TRBD2 | TRBV9
CASSSPVVGEKLFF | TGTGCCAGCAGTTCCCCTGTGGTTGGGGAAAAACTGTTTTTT | NA | TRBJ1-4 | NA | TRBV28
CASSEERGVEQYF | TGTGCCAGCAGTGAAGAACGGGGGGTCGAGCAGTACTTC | NA | TRBJ2-7 | TRBD2 | TRBV2
CASSPVGQRTTSYEQYF | TGTGCCAGCAGCCCGGTCGGCCAGCGGACCACGTCCTACGAGCAGTACTTC | NA | TRBJ2-7 | NA | TRBV7-2
CASTPMGTSGGYNEQFF | TGTGCCAGCACGCCCATGGGGACTAGCGGAGGGTACAATGAGCAGTTCTTC | NA | TRBJ2-1 | TRBD2 | TRBV9
CASSVLAGGPTGELFF | TGTGCCAGCAGTGTTCTGGCGGGAGGGCCAACCGGGGAGCTGTTTTTT | NA | TRBJ2-2 | TRBD2 | TRBV27
CASSLFGQGNQPQHF | TGTGCCAGCAGTTTATTCGGACAGGGGAATCAGCCCCAGCATTTT | NA | TRBJ1-5 | TRBD1 | TRBV28
CASSLRIGNTGELFF | TGTGCCAGCAGCTTACGGATAGGGAACACCGGGGAGCTGTTTTTT | NA | TRBJ2-2 | NA | TRBV11-2
CASSPPSGEQYF | TGTGCCAGCAGCCCGCCTTCGGGGGAGCAGTACTTC | NA | TRBJ2-5 | NA | TRBV7-9
CASSYFGAQETQYF | TGCGCCAGCAGTTACTTCGGAGCGCAAGAGACCCAGTACTTC | NA | TRBJ2-5 | NA | TRBV5-1
CASSLDGGRNEQFF | TGCGCCAGCAGCTTGGACGGGGGGAGGAATGAGCAGTTCTTC | NA | TRBJ2-1 | TRBD2 | TRBV5-1
CASSSPTGYGYTF | TGTGCCAGCAGCTCGCCCACTGGGTATGGCTACACCTTC | once | TRBJ1-2 | NA | TRBV5-6
CASSLMTGGTFF | TGTGCCAGCAGCTTAATGACTGGTGGAACTTTCTTT | NA | TRBJ1-1 | NA | TRBV7-2
CASSLRDRGNEQFF | TGTGCCAGCAGCCTCCGGGACAGGGGGAATGAGCAGTTCTTC | NA | TRBJ2-1 | TRBD1 | TRBV7-8
CASSLAVGTGNQPQHF | TGTGCCAGCAGTTTGGCGGTAGGAACAGGGAATCAGCCCCAGCATTTT | NA | TRBJ1-5 | NA | TRBV27
CASSLRGTGLGEQFF | TGTGCCAGCAGTTTAAGGGGGACAGGCCTGGGAGAGCAGTTCTTC | NA | TRBJ2-1 | TRBD1 | TRBV28
CAITTGLNQPQHF | TGTGCCATCACAACAGGCCTCAATCAGCCCCAGCATTTT | NA | TRBJ1-5 | NA | TRBV10-3
CASSPLMGSSGELFF | TGTGCCAGCTCACCACTCATGGGGTCGTCCGGGGAGCTGTTTTTT | NA | TRBJ2-2 | NA | TRBV18
CASSQAVAGLGVAGELFF | TGTGCCAGCAGCCAAGCGGTTGCGGGACTAGGGGTCGCCGGGGAGCTGTTTTTT | NA | TRBJ2-2 | TRBD2 | TRBV4-2
CASSIAQGDRTFSYEQYF | TGTGCCAGTAGTATAGCCCAGGGGGACAGGACCTTCTCCTACGAGCAGTACTTC | NA | TRBJ2-7 | TRBD1 | TRBV19
CASSVLGGTLPREQYF | TGTGCCAGCAGCGTATTAGGGGGAACATTACCGAGGGAGCAGTACTTC | NA | TRBJ2-7 | NA | TRBV25-1
CASSPGTGRSGELFF | TGTGCCAGCAGTCCCGGGACAGGTCGGTCCGGGGAGCTGTTTTTT | NA | TRBJ2-2 | TRBD1 | TRBV28
CASSSRGLPDGEQFF | TGTGCCAGCAGCTCTCGGGGTTTACCGGATGGTGAGCAGTTCTTC | NA | TRBJ2-1 | NA | TRBV7-3
CASSLGNSGNTIYF | TGTGCCAGCAGCTTAGGTAACTCTGGAAACACCATATATTTT | NA | TRBJ1-3 | NA | TRBV7-6